One sample yielded the 27 T cell receptor beta chains listed below, sequenced in a study of blood T cell repertoires in COVID-19. TCRdb's copy holds only in-frame clones and misses some; the assay was immunoSEQ multiplex PCR. The sample holds about 90,000 clones, over 60% seen once. Material for sequencing was peripheral blood. All receptors derive from a man between 65 and 79 years old with acute or convalescent COVID-19.

The chain combines TRBV7-8 with TRBJ2-7; D gene unclear. The V and J ends lost 4 bases and 0 bases respectively, with 4 bases between them. The germline gives CDR1 SGHVS, CDR2 FQNEAQ. The CDR3 has 12 residues. CDR3 nucleotide sequence: TGTGCCAGCAGCTCAATCTCCTACGAGCAGTACTTC. It encodes CASSSISYEQYF.

The rearrangement uses TRBV6-5 and TRBJ1-1; TRBD1 is a possible D gene (5 bases). This CDR3 region has 13 residues. Germline V gene sequence: CDR1 MNHEY, CDR2 SVGAGI. V lost 5 bases, J lost 1 base, and 8 bases lay in between. The CDR3 loop reads CASSRQGNTEAFF. The CDR3 DNA reads as TGTGCCAGCAGTAGGCAGGGGAACACTGAAGCTTTCTTT.

The genes are TRBV27 and TRBJ1-1; TRBD1 agrees at 8 bases. The J segment lost 3 bases and the V segment lost 0 bases, leaving 12 bases of the junction unmatched. Germline CDR1 and CDR2: MNHEY and SMNVEV (reference sequence). There are 18 residues in the CDR3. DNA of the CDR3: TGTGCCAGCAGTTTATCCGGACAGGGAGTGACACGGGACACTGAAGCTTTCTTT. It specifies CASSLSGQGVTRDTEAFF.

The chain is built from TRBV5-1 and TRBJ2-1; 9 bases line up with TRBD2. This CDR3 contains 19 residues. Per the germline V gene, CDR1 is SGHRS and CDR2 is YFSETQ. V lost 0 bases, J lost 2 bases, and 12 bases stayed unmatched. The CDR3 region has the DNA TGCGCCAGCAGCTTGGGCTGGGATGGCGGGAGGGCCCCCTACAATGAGCAGTTCTTC. Protein sequence: CASSLGWDGGRAPYNEQFF. The whole variable domain, filled in from reference TRBV5-1 and TRBJ2-1, reads KAGVTQTPRYLIKTRGQQVTLSCSPISGHRSVSWYQQTPGQGLQFLFEYFSETQRNKGNFPGRFSGRQFSNSRSEMNVSTLELGDSALYLCASSLGWDGGRAPYNEQFFGPGTRLTVL.

The chain combines TRBV10-3 with TRBJ1-6, with 8 nucleotides matching TRBD1. CDR1 is ENHRY, CDR2 SYGVKD, per germline. The CDR3 is 15 residues long. V lost 2 bases, J lost 6 bases, and 3 bases stayed unmatched. The CDR3: CAISETGGGNSPLHF. The CDR3 bases are TGTGCCATCAGTGAGACAGGGGGAGGTAATTCACCCCTCCACTTT.

This sequence joins TRBV19 and TRBJ2-5; D possibly corresponds to TRBD1 (5 bases). The CDR3 sequence is 14 residues long. V lost 1 base and J 2 bases, leaving 8 bases between the germline ends. The germline V gene encodes CDR1 LNHDA and CDR2 SQIVND (reference sequence). The CDR3 spells CASSIVTGQETQYF. The CDR3 nucleotides read TGTGCCAGTAGTATAGTAACAGGACAAGAGACCCAGTACTTC.

CDR3 in amino acids: CASSQLDIQYF. CDR3 sequence (DNA): TGCGCCAGCAGCCAACTAGACATTCAGTACTTC. This chain connects TRBV4-1 to TRBJ2-4; no reliable D call. This CDR3 contains 11 residues. Per the germline V gene, CDR1 is MGHRA and CDR2 is YSYEKL. The V end was cut by 2 bases, the J end by 8 bases, with 4 bases between.

Only a few counts were recorded for this clone. The chain is built from TRBV27 and TRBJ2-2; the match to TRBD1 covers 8 bases. CDR3 length equals 14 residues. J gave up 5 bases and V 2 bases, and 1 base lay outside the gene matches. CDR1 MNHEY and CDR2 SMNVEV come from the germline V gene (reference sequence). The CDR3 DNA reads TGTGCCAGCAGTTTAACAGGGGGGACCGGGGAGCTGTTTTTT. The encoded protein is CASSLTGGTGELFF.

V gene TRBV6-1 combines with J gene TRBJ2-2, with a tentative D call TRBD2 (5 bases). This CDR3 contains 14 residues. CDR1 MNHNS and CDR2 SASEGT come from the germline V gene. V gave up 0 bases and J gave up 6 bases, with 8 bases separating them. The CDR3 sequence is CASSEARVAGELFF. The CDR3 coding sequence is TGTGCCAGCAGTGAAGCGAGGGTTGCCGGGGAGCTGTTTTTT.

This clone has a handful of counts. The chain couples TRBV10-2 to TRBJ1-1; D not resolved. V shed 5 bases and J shed 6 bases, with 13 bases lying between them. This CDR3 spans 13 amino acids. Germline CDR1 reads WSHSY; CDR2 reads SAAADI. CDR3 nucleotide sequence: TGCGCCAGCAGTCTAGACCCGTCGGCTGAAGCTTTCTTT. Residues: CASSLDPSAEAFF.

This clone has more than one count but fewer than ten. The chain is built from TRBV4-1 and TRBJ1-4, with 10 bases matching TRBD1. The CDR3 extends over 17 amino acids. Germline CDR1 is MGHRA and CDR2 is YSYEKL. J lost 5 bases, V lost 8 bases, and 14 bases had no gene match. The CDR3 loop reads CASGPGQGFTINEKLFF. Written as DNA, the CDR3 is TGCGCCAGCGGGCCGGGACAGGGGTTTACCATAAATGAAAAACTGTTTTTT.

The chain employs TRBV5-1 and TRBJ2-1; D might be TRBD1 (5 bases). V was cut by 4 bases and J by 0 bases, with 11 bases left in between. In germline, CDR1 is SGHRS, CDR2 YFSETQ. CDR3 length: 15 residues. Here the CDR3 DNA reads TGCGCCAGCAGCCCCTCCAGGGTCTCCTACAATGAGCAGTTCTTC. Its protein product is CASSPSRVSYNEQFF. Based on the CDR3 plus reference TRBV5-1 and TRBJ2-1, the full variable domain is KAGVTQTPRYLIKTRGQQVTLSCSPISGHRSVSWYQQTPGQGLQFLFEYFSETQRNKGNFPGRFSGRQFSNSRSEMNVSTLELGDSALYLCASSPSRVSYNEQFFGPGTRLTVL.

The V and J genes are TRBV2 and TRBJ2-2; D call uncertain. CDR1 is SNHLY, CDR2 FYNNEI, per germline. This CDR3 contains 15 residues. Trimming took off 3 bases at V and 4 bases at J, with 12 bases between the two ends. The CDR3 reads CASSDEIFTTGELFF. The CDR3 region has the DNA TGTGCCAGCAGTGACGAGATCTTTACCACCGGGGAGCTGTTTTTT.

This clone was recorded once. The V gene is TRBV7-2, the J gene TRBJ1-5; 9 bases fit TRBD1. With V trimmed by 5 bases and J by 6 bases, 8 bases remained unmatched. CDR3 length: 15 amino acids. Germline-derived CDR1 and CDR2 are SGHTA and FQGNSA. CDR3 protein: CASSPDRGDSQPQHF. Written as DNA, the CDR3 is TGTGCCAGCAGCCCCGACAGGGGGGACAGTCAGCCCCAGCATTTT.

This chain uses TRBV7-2 with TRBJ1-1; D may be TRBD1 (6 bases). The CDR3 extends over 14 amino acids. Trimming pared 1 base from V and 9 bases from J, leaving 15 bases between. Germline V gene lookup returns CDR1 SGHTA and CDR2 FQGNSA. CDR3 in DNA: TGTGCCAGCAGCTTAGGAGGGGGAACGGAAAAAGCTTTCTTT. Amino acids: CASSLGGGTEKAFF.

V and J are TRBV5-1 and TRBJ1-2, with TRBD1 matching over 9 bases. The CDR3 spans 17 residues. Germline CDR1 SGHRS, CDR2 YFSETQ. The junction had 11 bases not matched to a gene; V was cut back by 5 bases and J by 0 bases. In nucleotides, the CDR3 is TGCGCCAGCAGTCCGAGCGGACAGGGGCCCTCTAACTATGGCTACACCTTC. Protein sequence: CASSPSGQGPSNYGYTF.

The chain links TRBV7-2 to TRBJ2-1; 11 nucleotides agree with TRBD2. Germline assignment: CDR1 SGHTA and CDR2 FQGNSA. Losses at the gene ends were 1 base for V and 7 bases for J; bases not matched to a gene: 6. This CDR3 region has 16 residues. The CDR3 DNA sequence: TGTGCCAGCAGCTTAGGAAGACTAGCGGGGATGAATGAGCAGTTCTTC. Amino acid sequence: CASSLGRLAGMNEQFF. The entire variable domain, with the rest obtained from reference TRBV7-2 and TRBJ2-1, is as follows: GAGVSQSPSNKVTEKGKDVELRCDPISGHTALYWYRQSLGQGLEFLIYFQGNSAPDKSGLPSDRFSAERTGGSVSTLTIQRTQQEDSAVYLCASSLGRLAGMNEQFFGPGTRLTVL.

The sample holds a few counts of this clone. The genes are TRBV7-2 and TRBJ1-2; 8 bases are shared with TRBD1. The germline V gene has CDR1 SGHTA and CDR2 FQGNSA. After removal of 5 bases from V and 4 bases from J, the junction contained 12 bases not matched to a gene. The CDR3 is 16 amino acids. The CDR3 loop reads CASSPLPTGDGYGYTF. The CDR3 region has the DNA TGTGCCAGCAGCCCGCTCCCGACAGGGGACGGCTATGGCTACACCTTC.

The chain joins TRBV3-1 (or the pseudogene TRBV3-2) to TRBJ2-1; a weak D match, TRBD2 (5 bases). Trimming removed 4 bases from V and 11 bases from J, with 12 bases in between. Germline assignment: CDR1 LGHDT and CDR2 YNNKEL (reference sequence). The CDR3 sequence is 12 residues long. CDR3 sequence (DNA): TGTGCCAGCAGCCTCGGTGGACTCCAGCAGTTCTTC. Its translation: CASSLGGLQQFF.

V is TRBV7-2 and J is TRBJ1-2, with D perhaps TRBD1 (6 bases). The V end was cut by 1 base, the J end by 2 bases, with 8 bases between. The germline CDR1 and CDR2 sequences are SGHTA and FQGNSA. The CDR3 sequence is 14 residues long. In DNA, the CDR3 is TGTGCCAGCAGCTTAGGTGGGGGCAACTATGGCTACACCTTC. It specifies CASSLGGGNYGYTF.

J is TRBJ1-2 and V is TRBV29-1, with a weak D call TRBD1 (5 bases). V was clipped by 6 bases and J by 6 bases, with 26 bases between them. The germline V gene has CDR1 SQVTM and CDR2 ANQGSEA. This CDR3 is built from 16 residues. CDR3 in amino acids: CSVGGRAGGITNGYTF. Here the CDR3 DNA reads TGCAGCGTCGGCGGTCGCGCGGGGGGTATAACTAATGGCTACACCTTC.

The chain recombines TRBV30 with TRBJ2-5, with D perhaps TRBD2 (6 bases). The germline V gene has CDR1 GTSNPN and CDR2 SVGIG (reference sequence). This CDR3 is built from 15 residues. V gave up 7 bases and J gave up 1 base, with 19 bases separating them. The CDR3 reads CAYTPGVSLQETQYF. DNA for the CDR3: TGTGCCTACACCCCGGGAGTCAGCCTCCAAGAGACCCAGTACTTC.

This clone was detected a few times. The chain recombines TRBV7-3 with TRBJ2-6, with D tentatively TRBD1 (5 bases). This CDR3 is built from 15 residues. Between the trimmed V and J ends, which lost 5 bases and 5 bases, there was a span of 13 bases. Germline values: CDR1 SGHTA, CDR2 FQGTGA. CDR3: CASSPDSIWANVLTF. CDR3 DNA: TGTGCCAGCAGCCCAGACAGTATCTGGGCCAACGTCCTGACTTTC.

V and J are TRBV7-3 and TRBJ2-3; D possibly corresponds to TRBD1 (5 bases). From germline, CDR1 is SGHTA and CDR2 FQGTGA. The V and J ends lost 1 base and 0 bases respectively, with 17 bases between them. The CDR3 extends over 18 amino acids. The CDR3 is CASSLKGLPGSSTDTQYF. CDR3 DNA: TGTGCCAGCAGCTTAAAAGGGTTGCCAGGGTCGAGCACAGATACGCAGTATTTT.

The chain combines TRBV28 with TRBJ2-7; TRBD2 matches at 15 bases. Losses at the gene ends were 3 bases for V and 4 bases for J; bases not matched to a gene: 4. The CDR3 runs 16 residues. CDR1 is MDHEN, CDR2 SYDVKM, per germline. The CDR3 loop is CASSFGTSGRSYEQYF. CDR3 DNA sequence: TGTGCCAGCAGTTTTGGGACTAGCGGGAGGTCGTACGAGCAGTACTTC.

This chain connects TRBV7-3 to TRBJ2-3, with TRBD2 identical over 11 bases. The germline gives CDR1 SGHTA, CDR2 FQGTGA. CDR3 size: 18 residues. V was clipped by 2 bases and J by 5 bases; unmatched bases: 12. For the CDR3, the DNA is TGTGCCAGCAGCTTACCCGCGGTAGCGGGAGGGCCGGAAGATACGCAGTATTTT. The encoded protein is CASSLPAVAGGPEDTQYF. Filled out from reference TRBV7-3 and TRBJ2-3, the complete variable domain reads GAGVSQTPSNKVTEKGKYVELRCDPISGHTALYWYRQSLGQGPEFLIYFQGTGAADDSGLPNDRFFAVRPEGSVSTLKIQRTERGDSAVYLCASSLPAVAGGPEDTQYFGPGTRLTVL.

This chain joins TRBV2 and TRBJ2-7, with no clear D. The length of the CDR3 is 12 residues. V lost 2 bases and J lost 3, with 5 bases in between. From germline, CDR1 is SNHLY and CDR2 FYNNEI. The CDR3: CASSESIYEQYF. CDR3 coding DNA: TGTGCCAGCAGTGAATCCATCTACGAGCAGTACTTC.